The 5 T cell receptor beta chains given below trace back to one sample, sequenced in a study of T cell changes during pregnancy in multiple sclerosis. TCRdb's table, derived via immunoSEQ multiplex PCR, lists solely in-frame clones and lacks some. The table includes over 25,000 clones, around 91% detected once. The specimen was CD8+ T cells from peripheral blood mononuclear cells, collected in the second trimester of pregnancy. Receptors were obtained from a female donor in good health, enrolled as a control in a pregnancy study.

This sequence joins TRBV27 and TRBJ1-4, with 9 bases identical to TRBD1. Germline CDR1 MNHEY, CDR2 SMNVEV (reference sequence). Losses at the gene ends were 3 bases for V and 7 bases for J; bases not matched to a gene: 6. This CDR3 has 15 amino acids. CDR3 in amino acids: CASSFNRDRAEKLFF. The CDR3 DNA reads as TGTGCCAGCAGTTTTAACCGGGACAGGGCTGAAAAACTGTTTTTT.

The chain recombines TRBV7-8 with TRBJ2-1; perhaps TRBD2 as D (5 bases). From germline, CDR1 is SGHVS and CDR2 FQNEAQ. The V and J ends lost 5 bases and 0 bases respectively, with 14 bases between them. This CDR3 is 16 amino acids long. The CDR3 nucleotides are TGTGCCAGCAGCCCAGGACTGCCAAGCTCCTACAATGAGCAGTTCTTC. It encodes CASSPGLPSSYNEQFF.

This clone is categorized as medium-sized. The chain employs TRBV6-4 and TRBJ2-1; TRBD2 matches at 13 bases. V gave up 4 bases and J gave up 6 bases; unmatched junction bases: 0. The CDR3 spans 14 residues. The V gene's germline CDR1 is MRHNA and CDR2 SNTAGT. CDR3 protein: CASSGTSGGNEQFF. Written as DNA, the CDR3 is TGTGCCAGCAGTGGGACTAGCGGGGGCAATGAGCAGTTCTTC.

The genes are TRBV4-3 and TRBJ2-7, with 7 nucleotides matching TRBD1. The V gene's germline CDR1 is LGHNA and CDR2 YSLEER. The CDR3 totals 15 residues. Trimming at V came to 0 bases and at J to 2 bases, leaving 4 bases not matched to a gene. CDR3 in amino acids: CASSQEWTGAYEQYF. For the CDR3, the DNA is TGCGCCAGCAGCCAAGAATGGACAGGAGCCTACGAGCAGTACTTC.

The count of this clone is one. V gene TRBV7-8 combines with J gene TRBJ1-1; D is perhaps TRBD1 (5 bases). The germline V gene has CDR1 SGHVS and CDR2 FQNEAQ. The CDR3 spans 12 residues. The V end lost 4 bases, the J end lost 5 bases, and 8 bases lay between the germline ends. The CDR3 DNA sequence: TGTGCCAGCAGCTACGGGGGGACTGAAGCTTTCTTT. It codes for CASSYGGTEAFF.